These 18 T cell receptor beta chains were all obtained from the same sample, sequenced in a study of OX40 agonist ivuxolimab in advanced cancers. Clones were read by immunoSEQ multiplex PCR, and TCRdb kept only the in-frame ones, dropping some. The table records around 120,000 clones, 80% to 90% of them present only once. Sample: CD4+ or CD8+ T cells sorted from blood, taken in a trial of the OX40 agonist ivuxolimab. These receptor sequences come from an adult with an advanced solid tumor such as melanoma, head and neck, liver or kidney cancer.

This chain links TRBV28 with TRBJ2-2, with 8 bases fitting TRBD2. The CDR3 sequence is 14 residues long. V was pared by 10 bases and J by 2 bases, with 6 bases of the junction left unmatched. Germline CDR1 MDHEN, CDR2 SYDVKM. Written as DNA, the CDR3 is TGTGCCACTATTAGCGGGGAAAACACCGGGGAGCTGTTTTTT. This gives the protein CATISGENTGELFF.

The chain employs TRBV5-5 and TRBJ1-1, with D possibly TRBD1 on 5 matching bases. Germline lookup yields CDR1 SGHKS and CDR2 YYEKEE (reference sequence). Trimming removed 2 bases at V and 8 bases at J, with 13 bases between. The CDR3 runs to 13 residues. CDR3: CASSFVEGLEAFF. The DNA for the CDR3 is TGTGCCAGCAGCTTTGTCGAGGGACTGGAAGCTTTCTTT.

The rearrangement uses TRBV9 and TRBJ2-3; D not resolved. V lost 4 bases to trimming and J lost 2 bases, with 8 bases between them. CDR1 and CDR2 (germline): SGDLS, YYNGEE. The CDR3 spans 13 residues. This chain's CDR3 is CASSPQPTDTQYF. In DNA, the CDR3 is TGTGCCAGCAGCCCCCAGCCCACAGATACGCAGTATTTT.

This rearrangement joins TRBV7-9 to TRBJ1-1, with D possibly being TRBD1 (5 bases). The germline V gene has CDR1 SEHNR and CDR2 FQNEAQ (reference sequence). Deletions cut 2 bases from V and 4 bases from J, with 14 bases between. CDR3 length: 15 residues. As DNA, the CDR3 is TGTGCCAGCAGCTTAAACGCGCAGGGTATCACTGAAGCTTTCTTT. Its translation is CASSLNAQGITEAFF.

This sequence joins TRBV5-1 and TRBJ1-2; a possible D gene is TRBD1 (6 bases). Germline V gives CDR1 SGHRS, CDR2 YFSETQ. The CDR3 covers 18 residues. The V and J ends lost 4 bases and 11 bases respectively, with 33 bases between them. The CDR3 is CASSRWSPGPASTDRYTF. The CDR3 nucleotides are TGCGCCAGCAGCCGTTGGAGCCCAGGCCCGGCCTCGACAGACAGGTACACCTTC.

On this clone itself: The conserved phenylalanine or tryptophan is not found at the CDR3 terminus, so this likely reflects a read error. This chain uses TRBV4-1 with TRBJ2-7; 9 bases fit TRBD2. The CDR3 extends over 17 amino acids. In germline, CDR1 is MGHRA, CDR2 YSYEKL. V was clipped by 1 base and J by 2 bases; unmatched bases: 9. The DNA for the CDR3 is TGCGCCAGCAGCCAAGTAAGGGGGCTAGCGGGAACCTACGAGCAGTACCTC. It translates to CASSQVRGLAGTYEQYL.

CDR3 sequence (DNA): TGTGCCAGCAGTTCCCTCGGGACCGCTACAGCCTATGGCTACACCTTC. It codes for CASSSLGTATAYGYTF. This rearrangement joins TRBV28 to TRBJ1-2; tentative D call: TRBD1 (5 bases). Looked up from germline, CDR1 is MDHEN and CDR2 is SYDVKM. The CDR3 totals 16 residues. Trimming removed 4 bases from V and 4 bases from J, with 19 bases in between.

The chain recombines TRBV5-6 with TRBJ2-7; no definite D call. V was clipped by 6 bases and J by 6 bases, with 22 bases between them. Germline V gene lookup returns CDR1 SGHDT and CDR2 YYEEEE. The CDR3 length is 15 residues. The DNA of the CDR3 is TGTGCCAGCAAAAACGGGCTCCACTCCTCGGGCGAGCAGTACTTC. Its translation is CASKNGLHSSGEQYF.

The chain couples TRBV6-1 to TRBJ1-5; TRBD1 is a possible D gene (5 bases). Trimming stripped 2 bases from V and 4 bases from J, with 6 bases between. Germline V gene data show CDR1 as MNHNS and CDR2 as SASEGT. The CDR3 length is 13 residues. The CDR3 DNA is TGTGCCAGCAGTGAAACAGGAAATCAGCCCCAGCATTTT. This translates into CASSETGNQPQHF.

The DNA for the CDR3 is TGTGCCAGCAGCCGCGGACTAGCGGGGCCTTGGGAGCAGTACTTC. Protein product: CASSRGLAGPWEQYF. V gene TRBV7-2 combines with J gene TRBJ2-7; 12 bases agree with TRBD2. The germline V gene encodes CDR1 SGHTA and CDR2 FQGNSA. The V gene end was trimmed by 5 bases and the J gene end by 7 bases; junction bases not matched to a gene: 9. The CDR3 runs to 15 residues.

The V gene is TRBV9, the J gene TRBJ2-3; D unclear. V gave up 3 bases and J gave up 0 bases, with 2 bases separating them. From germline, CDR1 is SGDLS and CDR2 YYNGEE. CDR3 length: 12 residues. CDR3 sequence (DNA): TGTGCCAGCAGCGAGAGCACAGATACGCAGTATTTT. Its protein product is CASSESTDTQYF.

For this clone: The same CDR3 can be traced to other DNA sequences in this sample. This chain connects TRBV28 to TRBJ2-3; TRBD1 might be the D (6 bases). The germline V gene encodes CDR1 MDHEN and CDR2 SYDVKM. With 7 bases removed from V and 7 bases from J, the gap between germline ends came to 18 bases. The CDR3 spans 14 residues. CDR3 nucleotide sequence: TGTGCCAGCACCCCCGGGGCAGGGGCGAATACGCAGTATTTT. This translates into CASTPGAGANTQYF.

The V and J genes are TRBV28 and TRBJ2-7; 9 bases are shared with TRBD1. V lost 7 bases and J lost 5; bases outside the gene matches: 12. This CDR3 has 15 amino acids. Germline values: CDR1 MDHEN, CDR2 SYDVKM. The DNA for the CDR3 is TGTGCCAGCACCCCATCCCAGGGACAGGGTGACGAGCAGTACTTC. Translation: CASTPSQGQGDEQYF.

The rearrangement links TRBV7-3 to TRBJ2-5; D is possibly TRBD1 or TRBD2 (5 bases each). The V gene's germline CDR1 is SGHTA and CDR2 FQGTGA. Between the trimmed V and J ends, which lost 4 bases and 1 base, there was a span of 7 bases. The CDR3 extends over 13 amino acids. The CDR3 DNA reads as TGTGCCAGCAGCTGGGACCCCCAAGAGACCCAGTACTTC. Protein product: CASSWDPQETQYF.

The chain carries TRBV15 and TRBJ1-4; weak D call: TRBD1 (5 bases). Germline assignment: CDR1 LNHNV and CDR2 YYDKDF (reference sequence). This CDR3 has 15 amino acids. Trimming removed 4 bases at V and 4 bases at J, with 13 bases between. The DNA for the CDR3 is TGTGCCACCAGCACCCGGACATCCGATAATGAAAAACTGTTTTTT. It encodes CATSTRTSDNEKLFF. Full variable domain (missing parts from reference TRBV15 and TRBJ1-4): DAMVIQNPRYQVTQFGKPVTLSCSQTLNHNVMYWYQQKSSQAPKLLFHYYDKDFNNEADTPDNFQSRRPNTSFCFLDIRSPGLGDTAMYLCATSTRTSDNEKLFFGSGTQLSVL.

The chain has TRBV6-8 and TRBJ1-5, with D maybe TRBD1 (5 bases). The CDR3 spans 16 residues. Germline CDR1 and CDR2: MNHGY and SAAAGT. The germline V and J ends were trimmed by 2 bases and 6 bases, with 17 bases remaining between them. The CDR3 region has the DNA TGTGCCAGCAGTTACGTCTGGGACCGCGGGGGTCAGCCCCAGCATTTT. Translating gives CASSYVWDRGGQPQHF.

This rearrangement joins TRBV19 to TRBJ1-4; a possible D gene is TRBD1 (6 bases). CDR3 length equals 22 residues. The V end lost 6 bases, the J end lost 12 bases, and 44 bases lay between the germline ends. The V gene's germline CDR1 is LNHDA and CDR2 SQIVND (reference sequence). The CDR3 nucleotides read TGTGCCAGTAGGCCCGGGGGGGCCAACTCCATCTATCACGTACTCTGGCGTGATGAACTGTTTTTT. This codes for CASRPGGANSIYHVLWRDELFF.

CDR3 amino acids: CASKGLLDTIYF. The CDR3 DNA follows: TGTGCCAGCAAAGGGTTATTAGACACCATATATTTT. The V call is TRBV6-6, the J call TRBJ1-3; D call uncertain. The V end was cut by 7 bases, the J end by 8 bases, with 12 bases between. Germline CDR1 reads MNHNY; CDR2 reads SVGAGI (reference sequence). This CDR3 has 12 residues.